The T cell receptor beta chain under discussion was sequenced for a study of OX40 agonist ivuxolimab in advanced cancers. Germline V gene data show CDR1 as LGHNA and CDR2 as YNFKEQ. The CDR3 covers 13 residues. With 0 bases removed from V and 7 bases from J, the gap between germline ends came to 6 bases. TCRdb keeps only in-frame clones here, not all; method: immunoSEQ multiplex PCR. The sample has around 73,000 clones; approximately 90% are singletons. The sample consisted of CD4+ or CD8+ T cells sorted from blood, taken in a trial of the OX40 agonist ivuxolimab. This clonotype originated in an adult with an advanced solid tumor such as melanoma, head and neck, liver or kidney cancer. The chain joins TRBV4-2 to TRBJ2-2; D remains ambiguous. The DNA for the CDR3 is TGTGCCAGCAGCCAAGAAGGTAGCGGGGAGCTGTTTTTT. Translation: CASSQEGSGELFF.